This is a list of T cell receptor beta chains from one sample in a study of T cell changes during pregnancy in multiple sclerosis. Measured with immunoSEQ multiplex PCR; TCRdb has only the in-frame clones, and not every one. The sample holds tens of thousands of clones, more than 70% seen once. The sequences come from CD8+ T cells from peripheral blood mononuclear cells, collected after pregnancy. The origin of the receptors is a female donor in good health, enrolled as a control in a pregnancy study. The CDR3 runs from the conserved cysteine through the conserved F or W. A D gene is named only where the DNA matches it firmly. Not all rows give a size; the values are once, few, many and, for expanded clones, a class.

j_call cdr3_length clone_size d_call v_call cdr3_aa cdr3_nt
TRBJ2-1 15 . TRBD2 TRBV6-4 CASSATSGGANEQFF TGTGCCAGCAGTGCCACTAGCGGGGGGGCGAATGAGCAGTTCTTC
TRBJ1-5 17 . TRBD1 TRBV4-2 CASSQDSRGYSNQPQHF TGTGCCAGCAGCCAAGATAGCAGGGGGTATAGCAATCAGCCCCAGCATTTT
TRBJ1-2 15 . . TRBV5-6 CASSGPFDGYDGYTF TGTGCCAGCAGCGGGCCCTTTGATGGGTATGATGGCTACACCTTC
TRBJ1-2 15 . TRBD1 TRBV6-5 CASSYDRGANYGYTF TGTGCCAGCAGTTACGACAGGGGAGCTAACTATGGCTACACCTTC
TRBJ2-2 18 . TRBD2 TRBV5-6 CASSLASERGGRTGELFF TGTGCCAGCAGCTTGGCGTCGGAGCGGGGGGGGAGGACCGGGGAGCTGTTTTTT
TRBJ2-7 14 . TRBD2 TRBV27 CASSFTSGGDEQYF TGTGCCAGCAGTTTCACTAGCGGGGGGGACGAGCAGTACTTC
TRBJ2-7 12 . . TRBV5-1 CASSLTGPEQYF TGCGCCAGCAGCTTGACAGGGCCCGAGCAGTACTTC
TRBJ2-1 16 . . TRBV13 CASSGETVSSYNEQFF TGTGCCAGCAGCGGGGAGACCGTAAGCTCCTACAATGAGCAGTTCTTC
TRBJ1-6 13 medium-sized . TRBV5-1 CASSLEGDRPLHF TGCGCCAGCAGCTTGGAGGGGGATCGGCCCCTCCACTTT
TRBJ1-5 13 . . TRBV6-1 CASKGDSNQPQHF TGTGCCAGCAAAGGGGATAGCAATCAGCCCCAGCATTTT
TRBJ2-7 16 many TRBD1 TRBV2 CASSGDRANGYYEQYF TGTGCCAGCAGTGGGGACAGGGCGAATGGATACTACGAGCAGTACTTC
TRBJ1-1 12 . TRBD1 TRBV29-1 CSVRQGETEAFF TGCAGCGTTCGACAGGGGGAGACTGAAGCTTTCTTT
TRBJ2-7 14 . TRBD2 TRBV29-1 CSGLLGGGSYEQYF TGCAGCGGCCTATTGGGCGGGGGGAGCTACGAGCAGTACTTC
TRBJ1-2 13 . TRBD1 TRBV28 CASSLETGFGYTF TGTGCCAGCAGTTTAGAGACAGGGTTCGGCTACACCTTC
TRBJ2-5 16 . TRBD1 TRBV18 CASSPPVGTDVRTQYF TGTGCCAGCTCACCCCCCGTGGGGACAGATGTACGGACCCAGTACTTC
TRBJ2-2 13 . . TRBV7-3 CASSDEGGGELFF TGTGCCAGCAGCGATGAAGGGGGCGGGGAGCTGTTTTTT
TRBJ2-7 14 . . TRBV2 CASSEVHTGYEQYF TGTGCCAGCAGTGAGGTACACACGGGCTACGAGCAGTACTTC
TRBJ2-1 14 . TRBD2 TRBV7-9 CASRSSGGADEQFF TGTGCCAGCAGATCTAGCGGGGGGGCGGATGAGCAGTTCTTC
TRBJ2-5 14 . . TRBV2 CASSATGWEETQYF TGTGCCAGCAGTGCTACAGGGTGGGAAGAGACCCAGTACTTC
TRBJ2-7 16 . . TRBV30 CAWSALPLRVTYEQYF TGTGCCTGGAGTGCCCTCCCCCTTCGGGTGACCTACGAGCAGTACTTC
TRBJ2-2 17 . . TRBV11-2 CASSLRPDPEDTGELFF TGTGCCAGCAGCCTACGACCAGACCCGGAGGACACCGGGGAGCTGTTTTTT